Listed here are 28 T cell receptor beta chains from one sample, sequenced in a study of shared clonotypes between healthy human individuals. Assay: immunoSEQ multiplex PCR; the TCRdb copy retains only in-frame clones and omits some. Of about 1.1 million clones listed, about 72% are singletons. Input material: memory CD4+ T cells from PBMCs. As for subset: CD45RA-negative fraction. These receptors were taken from a man between 18 and 29 years old in good health. Some clones in this sample may be carry-over from other donors' samples.

Remarks on this clone: Distinct nucleotide sequences in the sample also encode this CDR3. V gene TRBV5-1 combines with J gene TRBJ1-4, with TRBD1 as a possible D gene (5 bases). V shed 0 bases and J shed 4 bases, with 7 bases lying between them. The CDR3 spans 14 residues. The germline V gene has CDR1 SGHRS and CDR2 YFSETQ. The CDR3 nucleotides read TGCGCCAGCAGCTTGGGAGACAGTAATGAAAAACTGTTTTTT. Translated: CASSLGDSNEKLFF. Using reference TRBV5-1 and TRBJ1-4 for the parts outside the CDR3, the full variable domain is KAGVTQTPRYLIKTRGQQVTLSCSPISGHRSVSWYQQTPGQGLQFLFEYFSETQRNKGNFPGRFSGRQFSNSRSEMNVSTLELGDSALYLCASSLGDSNEKLFFGSGTQLSVL.

The genes are TRBV2 and TRBJ2-1; no definite D call. The CDR3 covers 16 residues. Looked up from germline, CDR1 is SNHLY and CDR2 is FYNNEI. V dropped 6 bases and J dropped 0 bases, with 15 bases sitting between them. The CDR3 sequence is CASRGLVGPSYNEQFF. As DNA, the CDR3 is TGTGCCAGCAGGGGTTTGGTGGGCCCCTCCTACAATGAGCAGTTCTTC.

V and J are TRBV27 and TRBJ2-7; TRBD1 matches at 8 bases. V trimming: 4 bases; J trimming: 2 bases; junction bases outside the gene matches: 7. The V gene's germline CDR1 is MNHEY and CDR2 SMNVEV (reference sequence). This CDR3 region has 15 residues. CDR3: CASSSDLQGAYEQYF. Written as DNA, the CDR3 is TGTGCCAGCAGTTCCGATCTACAGGGGGCCTACGAGCAGTACTTC.

This clone occurred a few times. The chain joins TRBV25-1 to TRBJ2-7; 8 bases map to TRBD2. Germline V gives CDR1 MGHDK, CDR2 SYGVNS. The CDR3 runs 15 residues. Trimming cost V 2 bases and J 7 bases; bases outside gene matches: 10. This CDR3 reads CASSEMPGGPEEQYF. The CDR3 bases are TGTGCCAGCAGTGAAATGCCGGGAGGGCCGGAGGAGCAGTACTTC.

This clone turned up a few times. This sequence joins TRBV7-2 and TRBJ2-5, with D hard to call. The CDR3 extends over 11 amino acids. Between the trimmed V and J ends, which lost 8 bases and 2 bases, there was a span of 6 bases. Germline CDR1 reads SGHTA; CDR2 reads FQGNSA. The CDR3 sequence: CASGQQETQYF. For the CDR3, the DNA is TGTGCCAGCGGGCAGCAAGAGACCCAGTACTTC.

This chain uses TRBV7-9 with TRBJ2-3; D not certain. CDR1 is SEHNR and CDR2 is FQNEAQ in the germline V gene (reference sequence). CDR3 length: 15 residues. Trimming stripped 1 base from V and 6 bases from J, with 14 bases between. In nucleotides, the CDR3 is TGTGCCAGCAGCTTAGAAGGCGCCTCCGTGGATACGCAGTATTTT. Translation: CASSLEGASVDTQYF.

The chain carries TRBV14 and TRBJ2-7, with 9 nucleotides matching TRBD1. The CDR3 spans 17 residues. After removal of 0 bases from V and 3 bases from J, the junction contained 9 bases not matched to a gene. Germline values: CDR1 SGHDN, CDR2 FVKESK. The DNA of the CDR3 is TGTGCCAGCAGCCAAGACCAGCCGGGACAGGGTTACTACGAGCAGTACTTC. Translated, it gives CASSQDQPGQGYYEQYF.

To note about this clone: A much larger clone sits a single nucleotide away, making a read error possible. This sample also contains other DNA sequences that code for the same CDR3. CDR3 bases: TGTGCCAGCTCAGCCAATACAGGGATGAACGGAGAGACCCAGTACTTC. It translates to CASSANTGMNGETQYF. The V and J genes are TRBV2 and TRBJ2-5, with D possibly being TRBD1 (6 bases). V shed 8 bases and J shed 4 bases, with 23 bases lying between them. Germline V gives CDR1 SNHLY, CDR2 FYNNEI. CDR3 length equals 16 residues.

The J gene is TRBJ2-1, the V gene TRBV9; no definite D call. The CDR3 is 14 amino acids. Germline assignment: CDR1 SGDLS and CDR2 YYNGEE. V lost 4 bases, J lost 1 base, and 9 bases lay in between. The DNA of the CDR3 is TGTGCCAGCAGCCCCCAATATTCCTACAATGAGCAGTTCTTC. This translates into CASSPQYSYNEQFF.

The V gene is TRBV5-1, the J gene TRBJ2-2; 7 bases are a match to TRBD1. J was trimmed by 0 bases and V by 9 bases; bases with no gene match: 8. This CDR3 spans 15 amino acids. Germline V gives CDR1 SGHRS, CDR2 YFSETQ. CDR3 coding DNA: TGCGCCACCAAGGGGGCTAGCCCGAACACCGGGGAGCTGTTTTTT. It yields the protein CATKGASPNTGELFF.

The chain joins TRBV6-5 to TRBJ2-7; TRBD1 matches 11 bases. Germline assignment: CDR1 MNHEY and CDR2 SVGAGI. The ends lost 5 bases at V and 7 bases at J; junction bases unmatched: 7. This CDR3 is built from 14 residues. The CDR3 nucleotides are TGTGCCAGCAGTGCCGGGACAGGGGGGAGGGAGCAGTACTTC. Amino acids: CASSAGTGGREQYF.

CDR3 sequence: CASSLGGLAGRDTQYF. CDR3 bases: TGTGCCAGCAGTTTAGGTGGCCTAGCGGGCCGAGATACGCAGTATTTT. The V call is TRBV28, the J call TRBJ2-3; TRBD2 aligns across 8 bases. Trimming at V came to 2 bases and at J to 5 bases, leaving 9 bases not matched to a gene. Germline V gene lookup returns CDR1 MDHEN and CDR2 SYDVKM. CDR3 size: 16 residues.

The chain joins TRBV14 to TRBJ2-7; unclear D gene. Germline V gene data show CDR1 as SGHDN and CDR2 as FVKESK. The germline V and J ends were trimmed by 4 bases and 4 bases, with 11 bases remaining between them. The CDR3 totals 13 residues. The CDR3 DNA reads as TGTGCCAGCAGCCGGTACGTGGGTTACGAGCAGTACTTC. Amino acid sequence: CASSRYVGYEQYF. Based on the CDR3 plus reference TRBV14 and TRBJ2-7, the full variable domain is EAGVTQFPSHSVIEKGQTVTLRCDPISGHDNLYWYRRVMGKEIKFLLHFVKESKQDESGMPNNRFLAERTGGTYSTLKVQPAELEDSGVYFCASSRYVGYEQYFGPGTRLTVT.

The chain couples TRBV2 to TRBJ1-1; D not certain. Germline V gives CDR1 SNHLY, CDR2 FYNNEI. The CDR3 length is 13 residues. Trimming left V 6 bases short and J 0 bases short, with 8 bases between. CDR3 DNA: TGTGCCAGCAGCCGGGCGGTGAACACTGAAGCTTTCTTT. This gives the protein CASSRAVNTEAFF. The full variable domain, with the rest looked up from reference TRBV2 and TRBJ1-1, is EPEVTQTPSHQVTQMGQEVILRCVPISNHLYFYWYRQILGQKVEFLVSFYNNEISEKSEIFDDQFSVERPDGSNFTLKIRSTKLEDSAMYFCASSRAVNTEAFFGQGTRLTVV.

The J gene is TRBJ1-1, the V gene TRBV5-5; 7 bases are shared with TRBD1. Germline lookup yields CDR1 SGHKS and CDR2 YYEKEE (reference sequence). CDR3 length equals 17 residues. Unmatched junction bases numbered 12, after V lost 4 bases and J lost 0 bases. CDR3 region: CASSPGDSLRMNTEAFF. CDR3 nucleotide sequence: TGTGCCAGCAGCCCCGGGGACAGTCTAAGAATGAACACTGAAGCTTTCTTT.

This clone was recorded once. The chain has TRBV6-5 and TRBJ1-1; TRBD1 might be the D (5 bases). The CDR3 loop spans 11 amino acids. The germline gives CDR1 MNHEY, CDR2 SVGAGI. V was pared by 1 base and J by 10 bases, with 7 bases between. CDR3 amino acids: CASSYLGAAFF. The CDR3 DNA reads as TGTGCCAGCAGTTACTTAGGGGCAGCTTTCTTT.

The chain is built from TRBV6-5 and TRBJ2-2; D may correspond to TRBD1 or TRBD2 (6 bases each). Germline V gives CDR1 MNHEY, CDR2 SVGAGI. The V end was cut by 11 bases, the J end by 7 bases, with 20 bases between. The CDR3 totals 14 residues. The CDR3 DNA is TGTGCCCACGGCTGGGGGGCCGGGGGCGGGGAGCTGTTTTTT. Amino acids: CAHGWGAGGGELFF.

The V gene is TRBV7-9, the J gene TRBJ2-7; 8 bases map to TRBD2. V lost 2 bases to trimming and J lost 3 bases; unmatched junction nucleotides: 12. The V gene's germline CDR1 is SEHNR and CDR2 FQNEAQ (reference sequence). The CDR3 spans 17 residues. DNA of the CDR3: TGTGCCAGCAGCTTAATCCCTTTAGCGGGAATGGGCTACGAGCAGTACTTC. Translated, it gives CASSLIPLAGMGYEQYF. The full variable domain, its missing parts supplied by reference TRBV7-9 and TRBJ2-7, is DTGVSQNPRHKITKRGQNVTFRCDPISEHNRLYWYRQTLGQGPEFLTYFQNEAQLEKSRLLSDRFSAERPKGSFSTLEIQRTEQGDSAMYLCASSLIPLAGMGYEQYFGPGTRLTVT.

The chain recombines TRBV28 with TRBJ1-1; 9 bases fit TRBD1. There are 16 residues in the CDR3. Germline loops: CDR1 MDHEN, CDR2 SYDVKM. J lost 5 bases, V lost 3 bases, and 10 bases had no gene match. The CDR3 is CASSFGFTGGLTEAFF. In nucleotides, the CDR3 is TGTGCCAGCAGTTTCGGCTTCACAGGGGGCCTGACTGAAGCTTTCTTT.

This clone was picked up many times. The same CDR3 arises from other DNA sequences in this sample as well. The chain joins TRBV5-1 to TRBJ1-1; weak D call: TRBD1 (6 bases). CDR3 length: 14 amino acids. Trimming cost V 0 bases and J 1 base, with 7 bases left between them. CDR1 SGHRS and CDR2 YFSETQ come from the germline V gene. The CDR3 DNA reads as TGCGCCAGCAGCTTGGAGACAGGGAACACTGAAGCTTTCTTT. The encoded protein is CASSLETGNTEAFF.

The rearrangement joins TRBV7-2 to TRBJ1-1, with D unresolved. Germline V gene data show CDR1 as SGHTA and CDR2 as FQGNSA. This CDR3 has 15 residues. Trimming removed 6 bases at V and 3 bases at J, with 17 bases between. DNA of the CDR3: TGTGCCAGCAGTCTCACCCCGGCGGAGGACACTGAAGCTTTCTTT. This translates into CASSLTPAEDTEAFF.

J is TRBJ2-3 and V is TRBV18; 10 nucleotides align to TRBD2. V lost 5 bases to trimming and J lost 0 bases; unmatched junction nucleotides: 5. This CDR3 comprises 16 residues. CDR1 KGHSH and CDR2 LQKENI come from the germline V gene. The CDR3 is CASSTGLAASTDTQYF. The CDR3 bases are TGTGCCAGCTCAACAGGACTAGCGGCTAGCACAGATACGCAGTATTTT.

The chain is built from TRBV10-3 and TRBJ1-2; 7 bases agree with TRBD1. With 3 bases clipped from V and 3 bases from J, the junction kept 4 bases outside the gene matches. This CDR3 comprises 14 residues. Germline V CDR1 and CDR2: ENHRY, SYGVKD. The CDR3 nucleotides read TGTGCCATCAGTGACCCGACAGGGTACTATGGCTACACCTTC. The encoded protein is CAISDPTGYYGYTF.

This clone appeared once. The chain links TRBV11-2 to TRBJ2-4; D unclear. The germline CDR1 and CDR2 sequences are SGHAT and FQNNGV. The V end was cut by 1 base, the J end by 12 bases, with 16 bases between. The CDR3 is 14 residues long. CDR3 sequence (DNA): TGTGCCAGCAGCTTAGCAACTGGACCCTACTCTCAGTACTTC. This gives the protein CASSLATGPYSQYF.

Remarks on this clone: This probably arose from a read error, given a far larger clone one base away. At the DNA level, this CDR3 is encoded by other sequences in the same sample as well. The rearrangement joins TRBV29-1 to TRBJ1-1; no firm D call. CDR1 and CDR2 (germline): SQVTM, ANQGSEA. The V end was cut by 4 bases, the J end by 8 bases, with 20 bases between. This CDR3 region has 14 residues. Here the CDR3 reads CSVVLTRGGIEAFF. The DNA of the CDR3 is TGCAGCGTTGTCCTAACCCGGGGTGGGATCGAAGCTTTCTTT.

This rearrangement joins TRBV5-6 to TRBJ1-5, with D unclear. This CDR3 is built from 16 residues. CDR1 SGHDT and CDR2 YYEEEE come from the germline V gene. V was clipped by 4 bases and J by 4 bases, with 18 bases between them. For the CDR3, the DNA is TGTGCCAGCAGCCTACCCTGGACTGGGCTGAATCAGCCCCAGCATTTT. Translating gives CASSLPWTGLNQPQHF.

This rearrangement joins TRBV18 to TRBJ2-2; tentative D call: TRBD2 (5 bases). From germline, CDR1 is KGHSH and CDR2 LQKENI. Trimming pared 4 bases from V and 1 base from J, leaving 10 bases between. CDR3 length: 15 amino acids. In DNA form, the CDR3 reads TGTGCCAGCTCACTGGGGAGACAGAACACCGGGGAGCTGTTTTTT. This translates into CASSLGRQNTGELFF.

V gene TRBV6-6 combines with J gene TRBJ1-5, with 10 bases identical to TRBD1. The CDR3 spans 15 residues. Looked up from germline, CDR1 is MNHNY and CDR2 is SVGAGI (reference sequence). Trimming at V came to 4 bases and at J to 11 bases, leaving 11 bases not matched to a gene. The CDR3 DNA reads as TGTGCCAGCAGTTCCCAAGGGACAGGGGTGGGAGCCCAGCATTTT. It encodes CASSSQGTGVGAQHF.